This note documents a single TCR beta chain sequence. The sample carries other DNA sequences with the same CDR3. Using immunoSEQ multiplex PCR, the repertoire was profiled, and TCRdb retains in-frame clones only, with some absent. The sample records about 180,000 clones, 85% to 90% being singletons. The V and J ends lost 2 bases and 7 bases, in that order; junction bases with no gene match: 4. The CDR3 extends over 14 amino acids. Germline V gene sequence: CDR1 SGDLS, CDR2 YYNGEE. This entry is derived from a study of blood T cell repertoires in COVID-19. Study context: Some COVID-19 samples were acute and others convalescent; all came from the United States, Italy and Spain.

Allocation to cohorts depended on clinical history reported by the participants. Recovery among Cohort 3 donors was established by two negative PCRs, clearance, or symptom resolution. The chain couples TRBV9 to TRBJ1-4; 8 bases map to TRBD1. This sequence was found in a man in his forties who had recovered from COVID-19. What was sequenced was PBMCs or T cells enriched from blood (not recorded which). The CDR3 nucleotides are TGTGCCAGCAGCGTCGGACAGGGTGGTGAAAAACTGTTTTTT. Protein sequence: CASSVGQGGEKLFF.